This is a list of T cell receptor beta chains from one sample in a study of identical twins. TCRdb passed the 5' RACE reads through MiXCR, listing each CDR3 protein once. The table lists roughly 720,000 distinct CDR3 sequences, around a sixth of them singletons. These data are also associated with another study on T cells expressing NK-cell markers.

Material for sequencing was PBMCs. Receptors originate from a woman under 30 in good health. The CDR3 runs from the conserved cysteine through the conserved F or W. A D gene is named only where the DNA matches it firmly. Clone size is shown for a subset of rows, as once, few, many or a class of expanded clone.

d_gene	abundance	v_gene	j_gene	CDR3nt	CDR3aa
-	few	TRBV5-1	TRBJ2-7	TGCGCCAGCAGCCCCTTGGGCAGGACAGTCGGTGGCTACGAGCAGTACTTC	CASSPLGRTVGGYEQYF
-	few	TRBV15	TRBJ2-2	TGTGCCACCAGCAGAGCAAGTTCCTCCGGGGAGCTGTTTTTT	CATSRASSSGELFF
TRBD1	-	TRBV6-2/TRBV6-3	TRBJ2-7	TGTGCCAGCAGTTCCGCCGGGACAGGGGGCTTCAGCGAGCAGTACTTC	CASSSAGTGGFSEQYF
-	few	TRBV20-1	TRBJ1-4	TGCAGTGCCCCCCAAGGAAAACTGTTTTTT	CSAPQGKLFF
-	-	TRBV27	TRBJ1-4	TGTGCCAGCAGAGGGGGTGGTAATGAAAAACTGTTTTTT	CASRGGGNEKLFF
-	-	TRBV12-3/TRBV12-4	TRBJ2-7	TGTGCCAGCAGTCCGGATGCTGGTGGGTCCTACGAGCAGTACTTC	CASSPDAGGSYEQYF
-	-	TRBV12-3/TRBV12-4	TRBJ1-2	TGTGCCAGCAGACCGGGAGGAGGGCATGGCTACACCTTC	CASRPGGGHGYTF
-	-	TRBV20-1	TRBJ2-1	TGCAGTGCTATAGGGCAGGGGACTAACAATGAGCAGTTCTTC	CSAIGQGTNNEQFF
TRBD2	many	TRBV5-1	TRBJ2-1	TGCGCCAGCAGCCTTGGACTAGCGGGCTCCTACAATGAGCAGTTCTTC	CASSLGLAGSYNEQFF
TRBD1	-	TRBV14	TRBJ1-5	TGTGCCAGCAGCCATGGAGGACAGGGTAATTTTCCGCATTTT	CASSHGGQGNFPHF
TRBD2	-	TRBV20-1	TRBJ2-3	TGCAGTGCACCCAGCGGGAGGAGGACAGATACGCAGTATTTT	CSAPSGRRTDTQYF
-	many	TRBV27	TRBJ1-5	TGTGCCAGCAGTTTGGCTCGGGGCAATCAGCCCCAGCATTTT	CASSLARGNQPQHF
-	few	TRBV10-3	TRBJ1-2	TGTGCCATCATTACAGACTATGGCTACACCTTC	CAIITDYGYTF
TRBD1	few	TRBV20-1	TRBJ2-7	TGCAGCGTCAGCACAGGGGTATCCTACGAGCAGTACTTC	CSVSTGVSYEQYF
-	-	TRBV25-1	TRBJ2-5	TGTGCCAGCAGTGTTTGGGACGGGTTAGAGACCCAGTACTTC	CASSVWDGLETQYF
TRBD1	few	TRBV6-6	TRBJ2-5	TGTGCCAGCAGGCGACAGGGTAAAGAGACCCAGTACTTC	CASRRQGKETQYF
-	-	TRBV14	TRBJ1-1	TGTGCCAGCAGCCAGCAGTCCTGGCGGCACACTGAAGCTTTCTTT	CASSQQSWRHTEAFF
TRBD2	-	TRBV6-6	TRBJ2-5	TGTGCCAGCAACAGCGGGAAAGAGACCCAGTACTTC	CASNSGKETQYF
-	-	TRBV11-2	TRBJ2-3	TGTGCCAGCACCGGGATCCTTGCTCTAGATACGCAGTATTTT	CASTGILALDTQYF
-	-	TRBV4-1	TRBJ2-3	TGCGCCAGCAGCCCTATCCGGGACCTCCGTAGGCAGTATTTT	CASSPIRDLRRQYF
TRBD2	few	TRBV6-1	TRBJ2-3	TGTGCCAGCAGGACACCCGGGACTAGCGGGGATACGCAGTATTTT	CASRTPGTSGDTQYF
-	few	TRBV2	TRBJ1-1	TGTGCCAGCAGTGAAGAATCGGGACAGAACACTGAAGCTTTCTTT	CASSEESGQNTEAFF
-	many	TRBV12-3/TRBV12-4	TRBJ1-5	TGTGCCAGCAGCCGCGCTGATCAGCCCCAGCATTTT	CASSRADQPQHF
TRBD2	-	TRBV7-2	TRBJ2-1	TGTGCCAGCAGCTTTCGGCGGGGGTACAATGAGCAGTTCTTC	CASSFRRGYNEQFF
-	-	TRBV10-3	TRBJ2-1	TGTGCCATCAATGGGCGGGGGCGTGGGGATGAGCAGTTCTTC	CAINGRGRGDEQFF
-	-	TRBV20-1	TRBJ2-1	TGCAGTGCTGCCCCTGAGGACCGGGTGGTTCTGTGGGAGCAGTTCTTC	CSAAPEDRVVLWEQFF
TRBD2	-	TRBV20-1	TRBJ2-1	TGCAGTGCTACCGGACTAGACCCTTACCATGAGCAGTTCTTC	CSATGLDPYHEQFF
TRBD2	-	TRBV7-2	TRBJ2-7	TGTGCCAGCCGCCCCTTAGCGGGCAGCTCCTACGAGCAGTACTTC	CASRPLAGSSYEQYF
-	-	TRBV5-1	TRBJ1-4	TGCGCCAGCAGCCCCGGGAGCGTTAATGAAAAACTGTTTTTT	CASSPGSVNEKLFF
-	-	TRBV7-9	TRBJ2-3	TGTGCCAGCAGCTCGTATAACACAGATACGCAGTATTTT	CASSSYNTDTQYF
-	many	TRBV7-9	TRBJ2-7	TGTGCCAGCAGCTTAGGTCCCGAGCAGTACTTC	CASSLGPEQYF
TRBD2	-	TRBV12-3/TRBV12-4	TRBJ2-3	TGTGCCAGCAGTTCGAGTAGCGGGGGGGCTAGCACAGATACGCAGTATTTT	CASSSSSGGASTDTQYF
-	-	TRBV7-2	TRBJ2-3	TGTGCCAGCAGCGGAAGCGGCCAACCAAGGGATACGCAGTATTTT	CASSGSGQPRDTQYF
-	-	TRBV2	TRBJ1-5	TGTGCCAGCAGTGTCTGGGGGGGCTATAGCAATCAGCCCCAGCATTTT	CASSVWGGYSNQPQHF
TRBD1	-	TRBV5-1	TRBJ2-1	TGCGCCAGCAGCCCCGGGACAGGGTGGTCGGATGAGCAGTTCTTC	CASSPGTGWSDEQFF
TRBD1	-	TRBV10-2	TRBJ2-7	TGCGCCAGCTTGGCTCGGACAGGGGGCGGATACGAGCAGTACTTC	CASLARTGGGYEQYF
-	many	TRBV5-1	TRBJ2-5	TGCGCCAGCAGCTTGGAGGCGGAGACCCAGTACTTC	CASSLEAETQYF
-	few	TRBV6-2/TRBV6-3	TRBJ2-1	TGTGCCAGTAGAATGCCCGGGGAAGACGAGCAGTTCTTC	CASRMPGEDEQFF
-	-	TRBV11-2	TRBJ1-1	TGTGCCAGCAGCTCCTACAGCGAGAACACTGAAGCTTTCTTT	CASSSYSENTEAFF
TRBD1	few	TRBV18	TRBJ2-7	TGTGCCAGCCGGGACAGATTAAGCTCCTACGAGCAGTACTTC	CASRDRLSSYEQYF
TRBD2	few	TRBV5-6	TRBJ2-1	TGTGCCAGCACCCGGACTAGCGGGAGGTACAATGAGCAGTTCTTC	CASTRTSGRYNEQFF
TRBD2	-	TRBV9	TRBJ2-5	TGTGCCAGCAGCGTAGTCCCAGCGGGGCCGGAAGAGACCCAGTACTTC	CASSVVPAGPEETQYF
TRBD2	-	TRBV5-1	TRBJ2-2	TGCGCCAGCAGCTCCAAATTAACTAGCGGGGGTGCCGGGGAGCTGTTTTTT	CASSSKLTSGGAGELFF
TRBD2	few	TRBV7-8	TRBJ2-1	TGTGCCAGCAGCCCGTCGGGACTAGCGGCCAGGAGCTCCTACAATGAGCAGTTCTTC	CASSPSGLAARSSYNEQFF
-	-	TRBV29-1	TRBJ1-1	TGCAGCGTTGCTCTTCGATTGTCGAACACTGAAGCTTTCTTT	CSVALRLSNTEAFF
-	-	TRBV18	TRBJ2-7	TGTGCCAGCTCACCAATAAACCCAAAGTCGGGGGAGCAGTACTTC	CASSPINPKSGEQYF
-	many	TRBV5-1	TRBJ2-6	TGCGCCAGCAGCTCTCGGATCTCTGGGGCCAACGTCCTGACTTTC	CASSSRISGANVLTF
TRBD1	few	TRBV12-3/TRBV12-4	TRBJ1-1	TGTGCCAGCAGCTCATTAGGACAGGGCTCTGAAGCTTTCTTT	CASSSLGQGSEAFF
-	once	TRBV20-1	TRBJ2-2	TGCAGTGCTAGGGAGGGGAACACCGGGGAGCTGTTTTTT	CSAREGNTGELFF
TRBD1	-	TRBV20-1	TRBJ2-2	TGCAGTGCTAGGGGACAGGGGGATTCCGGGGAGCTGTTTTTT	CSARGQGDSGELFF
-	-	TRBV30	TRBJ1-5	TGTGCCTGGAAGGGGGGGGGCAATCAGCCCCAGCATTTT	CAWKGGGNQPQHF
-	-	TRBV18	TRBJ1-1	TGTGCCAGCTCAAATAATGATTACACTGAAGCTTTCTTT	CASSNNDYTEAFF
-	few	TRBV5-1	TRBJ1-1	TGCGCCAGCAGCTTGTTTGAGACAGGGAACACTGAAGCTTTCTTT	CASSLFETGNTEAFF
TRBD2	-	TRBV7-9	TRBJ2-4	TGTGCCAGCAGCCTAACCGGCGCGGGAGGGGCCAAAAACATTCAGTACTTC	CASSLTGAGGAKNIQYF
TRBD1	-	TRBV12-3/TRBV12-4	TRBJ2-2	TGTGCCAGCAGCATAACAGGGGCTCACACCGGGGAGCTGTTTTTT	CASSITGAHTGELFF
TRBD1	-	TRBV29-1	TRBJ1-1	TGCAGCGTACCCAACAAAGTAAGACGGGGCCAGGGGGCCAGCGAAGCTTTCTTT	CSVPNKVRRGQGASEAFF
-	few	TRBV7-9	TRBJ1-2	TGTGCCAGCAGCTTAGGAACAGGCCCCGGCTATGGCTACACCTTC	CASSLGTGPGYGYTF
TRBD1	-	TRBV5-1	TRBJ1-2	TGCGCCAGCAGCCCTGACAGGGAGGAGGGCTACACCTTC	CASSPDREEGYTF
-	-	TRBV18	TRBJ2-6	TGTGCCAGCTCACCCTTTCTTTACGGGGACACCACCGGTCGGGCCAACGTCCTGACTTTC	CASSPFLYGDTTGRANVLTF